This T cell receptor (beta chain) was obtained from a study of shared T cell receptors in the human thymus. Clones were sequenced by immunoSEQ multiplex PCR, and TCRdb holds only the in-frame ones, with some missing. The repertoire has 700,000 or so clones, 80% to 90% of them found once; the top ten carry under 0.012%. The germline V gene encodes CDR1 MNHEY and CDR2 SVGAGI. The CDR3 extends over 13 amino acids. V lost 5 bases to trimming and J lost 4 bases; unmatched junction nucleotides: 4. These same records also appear under a second study, on human thymus T cells. From that report: Healthy Finnish infants having corrective surgery for congenital heart defects served as donors. The study used thymus tissue resected during corrective heart surgery. Overlap was high between thymic repertoires from unrelated individuals, as reported in related research.

The sequenced material came from thymocytes. The TCR originated in a girl younger than two with a congenital heart defect. The rearrangement links TRBV6-5 to TRBJ1-2, with 7 bases matching TRBD1. CDR3 loop: CASSGRTGYGYTF. The CDR3 nucleotides read TGTGCCAGCAGTGGACGGACAGGCTATGGCTACACCTTC.